These T cell receptor beta chains were read from a single sample in a study of T cell responses to AZD1222 COVID-19 vaccine. Method: immunoSEQ multiplex PCR; TCRdb's copy keeps in-frame clones and lacks some. Altogether about 130,000 clones are present, about 87% being singletons, with the ten largest covering under 2%. The input for sequencing was peripheral blood, taken on day 0 of AZD1222 vaccination. These receptors all come from an adult in good health. CDR3s include the opening cysteine and the closing phenylalanine or tryptophan. D genes are given only for firm matches. Clone size is stated in some rows and not others, as once, few, many or a class when expanded.

J: TRBJ1-2
length: 11
D: NA
size: NA
V: TRBV20-1
CDR3: CSGRLSEGYTF
DNA: TGCAGTGGACGTTTATCGGAGGGCTACACCTTC

J: TRBJ1-2
length: 13
D: NA
size: NA
V: TRBV10-1
CDR3: CASSEDNDYGYTF
DNA: TGCGCCAGCAGTGAAGACAACGACTATGGCTACACCTTC

J: TRBJ1-5
length: 19
D: TRBD1
size: NA
V: TRBV11-2
CDR3: CASSFNSGQGARGNQPQHF
DNA: TGTGCCAGCAGCTTCAATAGCGGACAGGGGGCCCGGGGGAATCAGCCCCAGCATTTT

J: TRBJ1-6
length: 14
D: NA
size: NA
V: TRBV7-9
CDR3: CASSGTGTNSPLHF
DNA: TGTGCCAGCAGCGGAACCGGGACAAATTCACCCCTCCACTTT

J: TRBJ1-1
length: 16
D: NA
size: NA
V: TRBV5-5
CDR3: CASSSYSGTMNTEAFF
DNA: TGTGCCAGCAGCTCATATAGCGGGACCATGAACACTGAAGCTTTCTTT

J: TRBJ2-7
length: 14
D: TRBD2
size: once
V: TRBV27
CDR3: CASIRTSGGYEQYF
DNA: TGTGCCAGCATCCGGACTAGCGGGGGCTACGAGCAGTACTTC

J: TRBJ1-6
length: 19
D: TRBD1
size: NA
V: TRBV11-2
CDR3: CASSGTGQGSSSYNSPLHF
DNA: TGTGCCAGCAGCGGAACGGGACAGGGAAGTAGCTCCTATAATTCACCCCTCCACTTT

J: TRBJ1-1
length: 13
D: NA
size: once
V: TRBV15
CDR3: CATTDSEVTEAFF
DNA: TGTGCCACCACAGACTCGGAGGTAACTGAAGCTTTCTTT

J: TRBJ1-4
length: 16
D: NA
size: NA
V: TRBV5-1
CDR3: CASSAGTANILEKLFF
DNA: TGCGCCAGCAGCGCAGGCACAGCTAATATTCTTGAAAAACTGTTTTTT

J: TRBJ1-3
length: 19
D: TRBD1
size: NA
V: TRBV28
CDR3: CASTPRRRDRVYSGNTIYF
DNA: TGTGCCAGCACCCCCCGCCGCCGGGACAGGGTCTATTCTGGAAACACCATATATTTT

J: TRBJ1-1
length: 14
D: NA
size: NA
V: TRBV7-9
CDR3: CASSRSGADTEAFF
DNA: TGTGCCAGCAGCCGGAGCGGGGCTGACACTGAAGCTTTCTTT

J: TRBJ2-7
length: 14
D: NA
size: NA
V: TRBV6-5
CDR3: CASSTGTDNYEQYF
DNA: TGTGCCAGCAGTACAGGGACGGACAACTACGAGCAGTACTTC

J: TRBJ1-6
length: 13
D: NA
size: NA
V: TRBV10-2
CDR3: CATGSKVNSPLHF
DNA: TGCGCCACCGGATCAAAGGTTAATTCACCCCTCCACTTT

J: TRBJ1-2
length: 13
D: NA
size: NA
V: TRBV6-2/TRBV6-3
CDR3: CASSYGAGGGYTF
DNA: TGTGCCAGCAGTTACGGGGCAGGTGGTGGCTACACCTTC

J: TRBJ1-2
length: 15
D: NA
size: NA
V: TRBV5-5
CDR3: CASSLDLQANYGYTF
DNA: TGTGCCAGCAGCTTAGATCTCCAAGCTAACTATGGCTACACCTTC

J: TRBJ1-1
length: 12
D: NA
size: NA
V: TRBV11-2
CDR3: CASSPPERQAFF
DNA: TGTGCCAGCAGCCCACCCGAAAGGCAAGCTTTCTTT

J: TRBJ2-7
length: 14
D: NA
size: NA
V: TRBV6-5
CDR3: CASSRDFFYYEQYF
DNA: TGTGCCAGCAGCCGGGACTTTTTTTACTACGAGCAGTACTTC

J: TRBJ1-1
length: 15
D: NA
size: NA
V: TRBV1
CDR3: CTSSQDWGGWPEAFF
DNA: TGCACCAGCAGCCAAGATTGGGGAGGGTGGCCTGAAGCTTTCTTT